A selection of T cell receptor beta chains follows, all from one sample in a study of shared clonotypes between healthy human individuals. The data were produced by immunoSEQ multiplex PCR, yet TCRdb's version contains in-frame clones alone and is incomplete. The table records hundreds of thousands of clones, about 95% of them present only once. Sequenced material: naive CD8+ T cells sorted from blood. Receptors were obtained from a woman aged 25-40 years in good health. Each CDR3 is given with its conserved first and last residue. The order of the fields is CDR3 length, D gene, clone size, V gene, J gene, CDR3 protein, CDR3 DNA. A D gene is named only where the DNA matches it firmly. Where a row states a size, it is once, few, many or the class of an expanded clone; other rows omit it.

CDR3 length: 13
D gene: TRBD1
clone size: NA
V gene: TRBV5-1
J gene: TRBJ2-7
CDR3 protein: CASSRAGGYEQYF
CDR3 DNA: TGCGCCAGCAGTCGGGCAGGGGGCTACGAGCAGTACTTC

CDR3 length: 16
D gene: TRBD2
clone size: NA
V gene: TRBV27
J gene: TRBJ2-1
CDR3 protein: CATMVVLAGLYNEQFF
CDR3 DNA: TGTGCCACTATGGTCGTCCTAGCGGGACTCTACAATGAGCAGTTCTTC

CDR3 length: 11
D gene: NA
clone size: NA
V gene: TRBV20-1
J gene: TRBJ1-2
CDR3 protein: CSAFGGDGYTF
CDR3 DNA: TGCAGTGCTTTCGGGGGGGACGGCTACACCTTC

CDR3 length: 16
D gene: NA
clone size: NA
V gene: TRBV10-1
J gene: TRBJ2-7
CDR3 protein: CASSKSTGTRPYEQYF
CDR3 DNA: TGCGCCAGCAGTAAATCGACCGGGACAAGGCCCTACGAGCAGTACTTC

CDR3 length: 16
D gene: NA
clone size: NA
V gene: TRBV28
J gene: TRBJ1-2
CDR3 protein: CASSLFRSMGNYGYTF
CDR3 DNA: TGTGCCAGCAGTTTATTTCGGTCAATGGGGAACTATGGCTACACCTTC

CDR3 length: 14
D gene: NA
clone size: NA
V gene: TRBV27
J gene: TRBJ2-7
CDR3 protein: CASRLMGGLYEQYF
CDR3 DNA: TGTGCCAGCAGGTTAATGGGGGGGCTTTACGAGCAGTACTTC

CDR3 length: 10
D gene: NA
clone size: NA
V gene: TRBV7-9
J gene: TRBJ2-3
CDR3 protein: CAVSTDTQYF
CDR3 DNA: TGTGCCGTCAGCACAGATACGCAGTATTTT

CDR3 length: 11
D gene: NA
clone size: NA
V gene: TRBV6-5
J gene: TRBJ1-1
CDR3 protein: CASSSRVEAFF
CDR3 DNA: TGTGCCAGCAGTTCCAGGGTGGAAGCTTTCTTT

CDR3 length: 15
D gene: TRBD2
clone size: NA
V gene: TRBV7-9
J gene: TRBJ2-7
CDR3 protein: CASSLELAGVNEQYF
CDR3 DNA: TGTGCCAGCAGCTTAGAACTAGCGGGAGTCAACGAGCAGTACTTC

CDR3 length: 13
D gene: NA
clone size: NA
V gene: TRBV6-6
J gene: TRBJ1-1
CDR3 protein: CASKDSMNTEAFF
CDR3 DNA: TGTGCCAGCAAAGACAGCATGAACACTGAAGCTTTCTTT

CDR3 length: 14
D gene: TRBD1
clone size: NA
V gene: TRBV28
J gene: TRBJ2-7
CDR3 protein: CASSFGDRNYEQYF
CDR3 DNA: TGTGCCAGCAGTTTTGGGGACAGGAACTACGAGCAGTACTTC

CDR3 length: 12
D gene: NA
clone size: NA
V gene: TRBV7-9
J gene: TRBJ2-7
CDR3 protein: CASSPVVYEQYF
CDR3 DNA: TGTGCCAGCAGCCCGGTGGTGTACGAGCAGTACTTC

CDR3 length: 14
D gene: NA
clone size: NA
V gene: TRBV7-7
J gene: TRBJ2-5
CDR3 protein: CASSPYGEQETQYF
CDR3 DNA: TGTGCCAGCAGCCCTTACGGGGAACAAGAGACCCAGTACTTC

CDR3 length: 14
D gene: TRBD1
clone size: NA
V gene: TRBV5-4
J gene: TRBJ2-7
CDR3 protein: CASSLRDSPYEQYF
CDR3 DNA: TGTGCCAGCAGCTTGAGGGACAGTCCCTACGAGCAGTACTTC

CDR3 length: 15
D gene: TRBD2
clone size: NA
V gene: TRBV19
J gene: TRBJ2-7
CDR3 protein: CASSPLAGETYEQYF
CDR3 DNA: TGTGCCAGTAGTCCACTAGCGGGAGAAACCTACGAGCAGTACTTC

CDR3 length: 15
D gene: TRBD2
clone size: NA
V gene: TRBV7-7
J gene: TRBJ2-1
CDR3 protein: CASSPGTSGYNEQFF
CDR3 DNA: TGTGCCAGCAGCCCCGGGACTAGCGGTTACAATGAGCAGTTCTTC

CDR3 length: 16
D gene: TRBD1
clone size: NA
V gene: TRBV28
J gene: TRBJ1-5
CDR3 protein: CASSLAQGGFLQPQHF
CDR3 DNA: TGTGCCAGCAGCCTTGCGCAGGGGGGTTTCCTCCAGCCCCAGCATTTT

CDR3 length: 13
D gene: NA
clone size: NA
V gene: TRBV7-3
J gene: TRBJ1-1
CDR3 protein: CASSPTGSTEAFF
CDR3 DNA: TGTGCCAGCAGCCCCACAGGTAGTACTGAAGCTTTCTTT

CDR3 length: 15
D gene: TRBD1
clone size: NA
V gene: TRBV6-5
J gene: TRBJ2-3
CDR3 protein: CASSPWTGGTDTQYF
CDR3 DNA: TGTGCCAGCAGTCCGTGGACAGGGGGCACAGATACGCAGTATTTT

CDR3 length: 12
D gene: NA
clone size: NA
V gene: TRBV11-1
J gene: TRBJ2-7
CDR3 protein: CASSLDAYEQYF
CDR3 DNA: TGTGCCAGCAGCTTAGATGCCTACGAGCAGTACTTC

CDR3 length: 14
D gene: NA
clone size: NA
V gene: TRBV30
J gene: TRBJ2-6
CDR3 protein: CAWSGGSGANVLTF
CDR3 DNA: TGTGCCTGGAGTGGAGGGTCTGGGGCCAACGTCCTGACTTTC

CDR3 length: 15
D gene: NA
clone size: NA
V gene: TRBV30
J gene: TRBJ2-5
CDR3 protein: CASLPPEGGLETQYF
CDR3 DNA: TGTGCCAGCCTCCCTCCGGAGGGGGGGTTGGAGACCCAGTACTTC

CDR3 length: 13
D gene: TRBD1
clone size: once
V gene: TRBV27
J gene: TRBJ2-7
CDR3 protein: CASSLTGGGEQYF
CDR3 DNA: TGTGCCAGCAGTCTCACAGGGGGTGGCGAGCAGTACTTC

CDR3 length: 15
D gene: NA
clone size: NA
V gene: TRBV9
J gene: TRBJ1-5
CDR3 protein: CASSVSDSRNQPQHF
CDR3 DNA: TGTGCCAGCAGCGTCTCGGACAGCCGCAATCAGCCCCAGCATTTT

CDR3 length: 13
D gene: TRBD1
clone size: few
V gene: TRBV7-9
J gene: TRBJ2-7
CDR3 protein: CASSGQGSYEQYF
CDR3 DNA: TGTGCCAGCAGCGGACAGGGATCTTACGAGCAGTACTTC

CDR3 length: 11
D gene: NA
clone size: NA
V gene: TRBV20-1
J gene: TRBJ2-1
CDR3 protein: CSASELNEQFF
CDR3 DNA: TGCAGTGCTAGCGAGCTCAATGAGCAGTTCTTC

CDR3 length: 14
D gene: NA
clone size: NA
V gene: TRBV5-4
J gene: TRBJ2-7
CDR3 protein: CASSDWGKTYEQYF
CDR3 DNA: TGTGCCAGCAGTGACTGGGGGAAAACCTACGAGCAGTACTTC

CDR3 length: 15
D gene: NA
clone size: NA
V gene: TRBV9
J gene: TRBJ1-1
CDR3 protein: CASSVAGSAGIEAFF
CDR3 DNA: TGTGCCAGCAGCGTAGCCGGGTCAGCCGGTATTGAAGCTTTCTTT

CDR3 length: 12
D gene: TRBD1
clone size: NA
V gene: TRBV10-2
J gene: TRBJ2-7
CDR3 protein: CASGDRIYEQYF
CDR3 DNA: TGCGCCAGCGGGGACAGGATCTACGAGCAGTACTTC

CDR3 length: 19
D gene: TRBD2
clone size: NA
V gene: TRBV27
J gene: TRBJ2-2
CDR3 protein: CASSHFGLAGDVVTGELFF
CDR3 DNA: TGTGCCAGCAGCCATTTCGGACTAGCGGGGGACGTGGTCACCGGGGAGCTGTTTTTT

CDR3 length: 12
D gene: NA
clone size: NA
V gene: TRBV28
J gene: TRBJ2-1
CDR3 protein: CASSYERGEQFF
CDR3 DNA: TGTGCCAGCAGTTACGAAAGGGGCGAGCAGTTCTTC

CDR3 length: 14
D gene: TRBD1
clone size: NA
V gene: TRBV2
J gene: TRBJ1-4
CDR3 protein: CASSGRQGQEKLFF
CDR3 DNA: TGTGCCAGCAGTGGGAGACAGGGACAGGAAAAACTGTTTTTT

CDR3 length: 16
D gene: TRBD2
clone size: NA
V gene: TRBV5-6
J gene: TRBJ2-7
CDR3 protein: CASSLAPREVSYEQYF
CDR3 DNA: TGTGCCAGCAGCTTGGCTCCGCGGGAGGTGTCCTACGAGCAGTACTTC

CDR3 length: 13
D gene: NA
clone size: NA
V gene: TRBV30
J gene: TRBJ1-1
CDR3 protein: CAWILGLNTEAFF
CDR3 DNA: TGTGCCTGGATTCTCGGACTTAACACTGAAGCTTTCTTT

CDR3 length: 14
D gene: NA
clone size: NA
V gene: TRBV5-4
J gene: TRBJ2-1
CDR3 protein: CASSGGDSYNEQFF
CDR3 DNA: TGTGCCAGCAGCGGAGGGGACAGTTACAATGAGCAGTTCTTC

CDR3 length: 14
D gene: NA
clone size: NA
V gene: TRBV6-6
J gene: TRBJ1-2
CDR3 protein: CASSVNGDSVGYTF
CDR3 DNA: TGTGCCAGCAGTGTCAACGGGGATTCAGTCGGCTACACCTTC

CDR3 length: 14
D gene: NA
clone size: NA
V gene: TRBV7-3
J gene: TRBJ1-6
CDR3 protein: CASSPGDFGSPLHF
CDR3 DNA: TGTGCCAGCAGTCCAGGCGACTTTGGTTCACCCCTCCACTTT

CDR3 length: 15
D gene: NA
clone size: NA
V gene: TRBV27
J gene: TRBJ2-6
CDR3 protein: CASSRGVSGANVLTF
CDR3 DNA: TGTGCCAGCAGCAGGGGGGTATCTGGGGCCAACGTCCTGACTTTC

CDR3 length: 13
D gene: TRBD1
clone size: NA
V gene: TRBV7-9
J gene: TRBJ2-1
CDR3 protein: CASRGQGENEQFF
CDR3 DNA: TGTGCCAGCAGGGGACAGGGCGAAAATGAGCAGTTCTTC

CDR3 length: 15
D gene: NA
clone size: once
V gene: TRBV4-2
J gene: TRBJ1-1
CDR3 protein: CASSQEGGVGTEAFF
CDR3 DNA: TGTGCCAGCAGCCAGGAAGGAGGGGTGGGTACTGAAGCTTTCTTT

CDR3 length: 14
D gene: TRBD2
clone size: NA
V gene: TRBV6-5
J gene: TRBJ2-7
CDR3 protein: CASSSGRFLYEQYF
CDR3 DNA: TGTGCCAGCAGTAGCGGGAGGTTCCTCTACGAGCAGTACTTC

CDR3 length: 15
D gene: TRBD2
clone size: NA
V gene: TRBV2
J gene: TRBJ2-1
CDR3 protein: CASSDRWEGNNEQFF
CDR3 DNA: TGTGCCAGCAGTGATAGGTGGGAGGGAAACAATGAGCAGTTCTTC

CDR3 length: 11
D gene: NA
clone size: NA
V gene: TRBV27
J gene: TRBJ1-3
CDR3 protein: CASASGNTIYF
CDR3 DNA: TGTGCCAGCGCCTCTGGAAACACCATATATTTT

CDR3 length: 13
D gene: NA
clone size: NA
V gene: TRBV11-2
J gene: TRBJ2-7
CDR3 protein: CASTSWAPYEQYF
CDR3 DNA: TGTGCCAGCACCTCCTGGGCCCCCTACGAGCAGTACTTC